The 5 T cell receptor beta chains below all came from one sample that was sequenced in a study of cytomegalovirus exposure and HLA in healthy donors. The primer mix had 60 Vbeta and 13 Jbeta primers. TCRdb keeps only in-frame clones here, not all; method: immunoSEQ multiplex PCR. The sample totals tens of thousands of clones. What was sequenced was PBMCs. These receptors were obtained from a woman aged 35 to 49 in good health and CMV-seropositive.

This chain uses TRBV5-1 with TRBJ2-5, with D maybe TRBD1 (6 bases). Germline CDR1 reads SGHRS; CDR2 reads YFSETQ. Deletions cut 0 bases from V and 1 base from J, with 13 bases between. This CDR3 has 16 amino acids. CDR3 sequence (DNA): TGCGCCAGCAGCTTGGACGACAGGCTCCTCCAAGAGACCCAGTACTTC. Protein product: CASSLDDRLLQETQYF.

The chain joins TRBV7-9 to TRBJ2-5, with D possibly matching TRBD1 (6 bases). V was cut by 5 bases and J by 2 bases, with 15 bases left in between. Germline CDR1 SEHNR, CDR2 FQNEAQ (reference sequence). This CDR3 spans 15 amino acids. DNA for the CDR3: TGTGCCAGCAGCCCCAACAGGGTGAGACAAGAGACCCAGTACTTC. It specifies CASSPNRVRQETQYF. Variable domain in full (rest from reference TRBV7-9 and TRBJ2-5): DTGVSQNPRHKITKRGQNVTFRCDPISEHNRLYWYRQTLGQGPEFLTYFQNEAQLEKSRLLSDRFSAERPKGSFSTLEIQRTEQGDSAMYLCASSPNRVRQETQYFGPGTRLLVL.

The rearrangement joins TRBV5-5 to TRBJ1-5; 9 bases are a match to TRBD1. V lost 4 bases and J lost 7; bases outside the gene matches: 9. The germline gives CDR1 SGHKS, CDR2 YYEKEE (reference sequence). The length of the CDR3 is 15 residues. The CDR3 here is CASSQGQGGYQPQHF. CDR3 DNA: TGTGCCAGCAGCCAGGGACAGGGTGGGTACCAGCCCCAGCATTTT.

The CDR3 nucleotides read TGTGCCATCAGTGAATCCGACAGGGGGAGAACCTACGAGCAGTACTTC. Translation gives CAISESDRGRTYEQYF. The J gene is TRBJ2-7, the V gene TRBV10-3, with 9 bases that match TRBD1. Per the germline V gene, CDR1 is ENHRY and CDR2 is SYGVKD. This CDR3 has 16 residues. V lost 3 bases to trimming and J lost 2 bases; unmatched junction nucleotides: 8.

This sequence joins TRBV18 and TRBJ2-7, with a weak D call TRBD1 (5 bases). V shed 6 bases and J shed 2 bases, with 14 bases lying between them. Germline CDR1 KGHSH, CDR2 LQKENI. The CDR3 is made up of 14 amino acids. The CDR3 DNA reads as TGTGCCAGCTCCTCCCGGGCAGGGCCCTACGAGCAGTACTTC. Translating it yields CASSSRAGPYEQYF. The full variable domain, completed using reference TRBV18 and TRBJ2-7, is NAGVMQNPRHLVRRRGQEARLRCSPMKGHSHVYWYRQLPEEGLKFMVYLQKENIIDESGMPKERFSAEFPKEGPSILRIQQVVRGDSAAYFCASSSRAGPYEQYFGPGTRLTVT.